This TCR beta chain is from a study of blood T cell repertoires in COVID-19 (TCRdb year 2020). Broadly, across the study: Collaborator samples came from the United States, Italy and Spain and covered acute and convalescent phases of COVID-19. The material from the prospective study consisted of cDNA or gDNA derived from T cells, B-cell-depleted T cells, or PBMCs. The dataset comprised deeply sampled blood TCRbeta repertoires from subjects exposed to, actively infected with, or recovered from COVID-19. The repertoires were released in a freely available public database intended as a resource for research on the immune response to SARS-CoV-2. The samples were drawn from two sources: the first 160 participants of the ongoing ImmuneRACE study, and 950 to 1,500 subjects contributed by 6 global collaborators. A de-identified subject ID, COVID-19 status, age in years and sex were almost always included in the sample metadata. Where available, HLA class I and class II types were obtained from metadata supplied by the sample provider rather than from assay-based typing. General study outcomes and caveats: The amount of clinical and demographic metadata varied by source and participant and was provided uncurated.

TCRbeta CDR3 regions were amplified from genomic DNA by means of the immunoSEQ Assay, a bias-controlled multiplex PCR. The paper's data handling went like this. The number of nucleated cells in each sample was estimated from the amplification of reference gene primers within the assay. Sequence reads were collapsed and filtered to measure the absolute abundance of every unique TCRbeta CDR3 rearrangement. Productive Simpson clonality was computed per sample as the square root of Simpson's diversity index over productive rearrangements. TCRdb holds this immuneACCESS table with in-frame rearrangements only. Some clones are missing; in checked studies, unresolved V genes explain under half, and the rest has no known cause. V, J and clone size are taken as reported in that table, and D and trimming were inferred from the DNA itself. The sample contains about 340,000 clones, about 90% of them found a single time. Of the sample, more than 3% falls within the top ten clones.

On this clone: No antigen is known for it. Per-base quality was not reported, and no clone a single base away is much larger than it.

The CDR3 numbers 16 residues from cysteine through phenylalanine. Only CDR3 DNA is held: 48 bases, read in frame from base 1. Reading the germline V gene gives CDR1 KGHDR and CDR2 SFDVKD. Trimming takes 4 bases off V and 2 bases off J; junction bases not matched to a gene: 4. Samples from volunteer blood donors who had recovered from COVID-19 were contributed by a second Seattle source. The collaborating institutions used their own protocols to collect whole blood in K2EDTA tubes. For TCRbeta analysis, collaborators shipped samples as frozen whole blood, isolated PBMCs, or DNA extracted from either of those sample types.

This TCR was recovered from a woman younger than 30 who had recovered from COVID-19. The sequence joins TRBV24-1 to TRBJ2-3, with 11 middle bases fitting TRBD2. The sequenced sample consisted of peripheral blood. The CDR3: CATSDRLAGPTDTQYF. The DNA sequence is given as TGTGCCACCAGTGACCGACTAGCGGGACCCACAGATACGCAGTATTTT.